This T cell receptor (beta chain) stems from a study of CD8 T cells in Susac syndrome (dated by TCRdb to the late 2010s). In the study overall: The study used repertoire sequencing to test whether antigen drove CD8+ T cell activation and differentiation in Susac syndrome. Clonality of the CD8+ T cell repertoire was compared between over 10 healthy donors, about 14 Susac syndrome patients and fewer than 16 multiple sclerosis patients. The research as a whole found: The number of individuals in the TCR sequencing and HLA analysis was recognized as being relatively small.

Note on this clonotype: No cognate antigen has been identified for it. No much larger clone exists at a distance of one base, and base qualities are not known.

RNA was extracted using the RNeasy kit, and roughly 0.5 to 1 microgram was reverse transcribed with random hexamers. The immunoSEQ multiplex PCR assay, which covers 54 Vbeta and 13 Jbeta segments, was used to amplify TCR beta CDR3 regions. PCR amplification bias was corrected by using a synthetic template baseline for primer optimization and computational correction. Per the original workflow: Reads were annotated to V, D and J genes according to IMGT and were analyzed with immunoSEQ Analyzer, with only productive sequences retained. Clonality was calculated as one minus the Shannon entropy normalized by log2 of the number of productive unique sequences. Public and private clones were assessed among the 100 most prevalent clones of each patient and control. Clones were defined as Susac-specific if absent from the healthy and MS cohorts, from 1052 published viral clones and from other ImmuneACCESS disease sequences. TCRdb trimmed public reads at Q25 via fastp, called clones via MiXCR and kept in-frame beta chains. CDR3 protein duplicates are merged, each entry listing the most common genes and DNA. None of the V and J calls come from the authors' own analysis; TCRdb made them. The sample records about 400,000 distinct CDR3 sequences, approximately 89% of which are singletons. More than 0.09% of the sample lies in the top ten.

The CDR3, cysteine through phenylalanine, is 14 amino acids long. Only the CDR3 part of the read is kept: 42 bases, read in frame from the first base. The trim is 3 bases for V and 1 base for J, with a gap of 13 bases between the germline ends. CDR1 GTSNPN and CDR2 SVGIG were looked up in the germline V gene (reference sequence). High-throughput TCR beta sequencing profiled peripheral blood CD8+ and CD4+ T cells from healthy donors, Susac syndrome patients and multiple sclerosis patients. The multiple sclerosis controls were treatment-naive patients whose relapsing-remitting disease, either stable or active, fulfilled the revised McDonald criteria. Bulk CD8+ and CD4+ T cells were purified by magnetic negative isolation, while CD8+ TEMRA cells were enriched using FACS. Blood was drawn into EDTA tubes, processed within 24 hours, and PBMCs were isolated by density gradient centrifugation. PBMCs intended for TCR sequencing were cryopreserved in liquid nitrogen and thawed later in a water bath at 37 degrees C. The sorted or isolated CD4+, CD8+ and CD8+ TEMRA cells reached a purity of at least 90%.

Sequencing was carried out using CD8+ T cells from PBMCs. The TCR comes from a human donor with multiple sclerosis. The chain is assembled from TRBV30 and TRBJ2-7; matching of 6 bases hints at TRBD1 as the D gene. The nucleotide sequence is given as TGTGCCTGGAGAGCCGACAGGTTATCCTACGAGCAGTACTTC. Translated, this gives CAWRADRLSYEQYF. This CDR3, with the reference TRBV30 and TRBJ2-7 proteins standing in past its ends, gives the full variable domain SQTIHQWPATLVQPVGSPLSLECTVEGTSNPNLYWYRQAAGRGLQLLFYSVGIGQISSEVPQNLSASRPQDRQFILSSKKLLLSDSGFYLCAWRADRLSYEQYFGPGTRLTVT.